This T cell receptor beta chain was captured in a study of early T cells in non-severe SARS-CoV-2 infection. The wider study: The chains were unpaired, and the sequenced material was bulk RNA from unsorted whole blood.

Per the germline V gene, CDR1 is SNHLY and CDR2 is FYNNEI. Trimming stripped 5 bases from V and 6 bases from J, with 16 bases between. This CDR3 region has 15 residues. Findings and caveats of the study: VDJdb matching favored anti-spike CD8 responses, missing private and CD4 specificities.

At least ten counts were recorded for this clonotype. No antigen is known for it. Researchers attached unique molecular identifiers to individual cDNA molecules. From the 5' RACE reads, TCRdb called clonotypes with MiXCR, one entry per CDR3 protein. This table has tens of thousands of distinct CDR3 sequences, about 5.6% appearing once. The sample was whole blood. This clonotype originated in an adult who was a healthcare worker with PCR-confirmed SARS-CoV-2 infection or an uninfected control (not recorded which). V usage is TRBV2 and J usage is TRBJ2-2, with D possibly TRBD2 on 5 matching bases. CDR3 protein: CASSPRPNGAGELFF. In DNA form, the CDR3 reads TGTGCCAGCAGTCCTCGGCCAAACGGGGCCGGGGAGCTGTTTTTT.